These 21 T cell receptor beta chains came from one sample sequenced in a study of beta chain features in type 1 diabetes (dated by TCRdb to 2016 to 2018). Broad study findings and their caveats: Type 1 diabetes patients showed a moderate but significant shortening of TCRB CDR3 length in all four CD4+ subsets.

Their antigens remain unidentified. The library relied on the immunoSEQ multiplex PCR assay. The entire isolated RNA was reverse transcribed using the High Capacity cDNA Reverse Transcription Kit, and thus expressed TCRB transcripts were sequenced. This immuneACCESS table, as held by TCRdb, lists in-frame sequences with V and J called but not all clones. Of the missing ones, under half trace to an unresolved V gene in checked studies; the others have no known cause. The sample profile shows over 200,000 clones; about a tenth of them were found once. The ten top clones hold about 0.018% of the sample. Sequenced input: naive CD4+ T cells from blood. This specimen's cell subset or site label, interpreted: true naive CD4+ T cells. Receptors originate from a man younger than 45 with type 1 diabetes.

The sample holds a few counts of this clone. The chain carries TRBV7-2 and TRBJ1-1; TRBD1 is a possible D gene (5 bases). V dropped 5 bases and J dropped 5 bases, with 12 bases sitting between them. This CDR3 is 13 amino acids long. The germline V gene encodes CDR1 SGHTA and CDR2 FQGNSA. The CDR3 coding sequence is TGTGCCAGCAGCAACGGTGCAGGGACTGAAGCTTTCTTT. It codes for CASSNGAGTEAFF.

V gene TRBV18 combines with J gene TRBJ1-2; D uncertain. V was clipped by 5 bases and J by 4 bases, with 8 bases between them. This CDR3 spans 12 amino acids. Per the germline V gene, CDR1 is KGHSH and CDR2 is LQKENI. CDR3 protein: CASSDSLYGYTF. In nucleotides, the CDR3 is TGTGCCAGCTCAGACTCCCTCTATGGCTACACCTTC.

In this sample, this clone turned up a few times. The chain recombines TRBV6-5 with TRBJ2-7; a weak D match, TRBD2 (6 bases). The CDR3 totals 15 residues. V lost 7 bases and J 4 bases, leaving 20 bases between the germline ends. Germline CDR1 reads MNHEY; CDR2 reads SVGAGI. CDR3 protein: CASTETGGTGYEQYF. The CDR3 DNA follows: TGTGCCAGCACCGAGACCGGGGGAACGGGTTACGAGCAGTACTTC.

The genes are TRBV13 and TRBJ2-2, with 11 nucleotides matching TRBD1. V lost 5 bases, J lost 4 bases, and 6 bases stayed unmatched. The CDR3 consists of 16 residues. Germline CDR1 is PRHDT and CDR2 is FYEKMQ (reference sequence). CDR3 DNA: TGTGCCAGCAGCCCTCGGACAGGGGGCGGCACCGGGGAGCTGTTTTTT. It is translated as CASSPRTGGGTGELFF.

This chain uses TRBV9 with TRBJ1-6; D not resolved. The ends were cut back, 0 bases at V and 7 bases at J, with 8 bases in the middle. The CDR3 consists of 14 residues. CDR1 SGDLS and CDR2 YYNGEE come from the germline V gene. The chain's CDR3 is CASSVGGGNSPLHF. CDR3 DNA sequence: TGTGCCAGCAGCGTAGGGGGAGGAAATTCACCCCTCCACTTT. The complete variable domain, with remaining parts taken from reference TRBV9 and TRBJ1-6, reads DSGVTQTPKHLITATGQRVTLRCSPRSGDLSVYWYQQSLDQGLQFLIQYYNGEERAKGNILERFSAQQFPDLHSELNLSSLELGDSALYFCASSVGGGNSPLHFGNGTRLTVT.

V and J are TRBV4-1 and TRBJ2-7; possibly TRBD2 for D (5 bases). Germline V CDR1 and CDR2: MGHRA, YSYEKL. Trimming pared 4 bases from V and 0 bases from J, leaving 13 bases between. This CDR3 is 15 amino acids long. CDR3 nucleotides: TGCGCCAGCAGCCCCCTAGAGCGGTCCTCCTACGAGCAGTACTTC. Translating it yields CASSPLERSSYEQYF.

The chain recombines TRBV19 with TRBJ1-5, with 7 bases identical to TRBD1. J lost 7 bases, V lost 5 bases, and 8 bases had no gene match. CDR1 is LNHDA, CDR2 SQIVND, per germline (reference sequence). The CDR3 is 14 residues long. The CDR3: CASSARQGGQPQHF. The CDR3 coding sequence is TGTGCCAGTAGTGCCCGACAGGGCGGACAGCCCCAGCATTTT.

The chain links TRBV2 to TRBJ2-1; a weak D match, TRBD2 (6 bases). The germline V gene has CDR1 SNHLY and CDR2 FYNNEI. The CDR3 contains 14 residues. The V end was cut by 7 bases, the J end by 7 bases, with 17 bases between. Here the CDR3 reads CASTASSVTNEQFF. The CDR3 coding sequence is TGTGCCAGCACGGCCTCTAGCGTCACAAATGAGCAGTTCTTC.

This chain links TRBV6-5 with TRBJ1-1; no definite D call. CDR1 and CDR2 (germline): MNHEY, SVGAGI. The CDR3 is 14 residues long. V was trimmed by 6 bases and J by 1 base, leaving 12 bases between them. The DNA of the CDR3 is TGTGCCAGCAGGGGCAGGCCATCGAACACTGAAGCTTTCTTT. Translation gives CASRGRPSNTEAFF.

This rearrangement joins TRBV5-1 to TRBJ2-7; maybe TRBD1 (6 bases). Trimming took 4 bases from V and 1 from J, leaving 12 bases between them. This CDR3 comprises 14 residues. Germline V gene sequence: CDR1 SGHRS, CDR2 YFSETQ. The CDR3 DNA follows: TGCGCCAGCAGCACAATCACAGGGTCCTACGAGCAGTACTTC. It encodes CASSTITGSYEQYF.

This clone was counted a few times. The V and J genes are TRBV28 and TRBJ2-3; weak D call: TRBD2 (6 bases). There are 16 residues in the CDR3. Trimming cost V 7 bases and J 6 bases, with 23 bases left between them. Germline V gives CDR1 MDHEN, CDR2 SYDVKM. The CDR3 coding sequence is TGTGCCAGCAATTTCGACCGGGACTCACTCTCGGATACGCAGTATTTT. Translation: CASNFDRDSLSDTQYF.

This clone appeared a few times. The chain's CDR3 is CASSLDRDDGYTF. The DNA of the CDR3 is TGTGCCAGTAGCCTCGACAGAGATGATGGCTACACCTTC. V and J are TRBV19 and TRBJ1-2, with D possibly TRBD1 on 5 matching bases. The CDR3 loop spans 13 amino acids. CDR1 is LNHDA and CDR2 is SQIVND in the germline V gene (reference sequence). Trimming shortened V by 6 bases and J by 6 bases, and 14 bases separated the two germline ends.

The CDR3 nucleotides read TGCGCCAGCAGCACCGACAGAGTTAATTCACCCCTCCACTTT. This translates into CASSTDRVNSPLHF. The rearrangement joins TRBV5-1 to TRBJ1-6; a possible D gene is TRBD1 (5 bases). The ends were cut back, 4 bases at V and 6 bases at J, with 11 bases in the middle. CDR1 is SGHRS, CDR2 YFSETQ, per germline. This CDR3 comprises 14 residues.

This clone has more than one count but fewer than ten. The chain combines TRBV5-1 with TRBJ2-2, with 7 positions matching TRBD1. J was trimmed by 7 bases and V by 2 bases; bases with no gene match: 8. Germline lookup yields CDR1 SGHRS and CDR2 YFSETQ. This CDR3 has 15 amino acids. This CDR3 is CASSFLGQAGGELFF. In DNA form, the CDR3 reads TGCGCCAGCAGCTTCTTAGGACAGGCCGGCGGGGAGCTGTTTTTT.

The gene calls are TRBV6-5 and TRBJ1-2; the match to TRBD1 covers 9 bases. The CDR3 contains 14 residues. The ends lost 6 bases at V and 8 bases at J; junction bases unmatched: 10. The germline CDR1 and CDR2 sequences are MNHEY and SVGAGI. CDR3 coding DNA: TGTGCCAGCAGCCGGGACAGGGATTTTGAAGGCTACACCTTC. It yields the protein CASSRDRDFEGYTF.

In its sample, this clone was seen a few times. This CDR3 is CAWSVRGGTHNEQFF. The CDR3 region has the DNA TGTGCCTGGAGTGTCCGCGGGGGAACCCACAATGAGCAGTTCTTC. This chain connects TRBV30 to TRBJ2-1; 7 bases match TRBD2. This CDR3 is 15 amino acids long. V lost 0 bases, J lost 5 bases, and 7 bases stayed unmatched. Germline values: CDR1 GTSNPN, CDR2 SVGIG (reference sequence).

This clone was seen only a few times. The V call is TRBV29-1, the J call TRBJ1-1; TRBD1 agrees at 10 bases. Unmatched junction bases numbered 10, after V lost 5 bases and J lost 10 bases. The CDR3 length is 13 residues. Per germline, CDR1 SQVTM and CDR2 ANQGSEA. CDR3 coding DNA: TGCAGCGTTAAAGTAGGGACAGGGGAGATAGCTTTCTTT. It is translated as CSVKVGTGEIAFF.

This chain uses TRBV5-1 with TRBJ2-5; D is perhaps TRBD2 (5 bases). Trimming took 0 bases from V and 4 from J, leaving 13 bases between them. CDR3 length: 15 amino acids. Looked up from germline, CDR1 is SGHRS and CDR2 is YFSETQ. CDR3 loop: CASSLGRSLRETQYF. In nucleotides, the CDR3 is TGCGCCAGCAGCTTGGGGAGGTCCCTCCGAGAGACCCAGTACTTC.

V usage is TRBV25-1 and J usage is TRBJ1-2; D gene unclear. V lost 5 bases and J 1 base, leaving 5 bases between the germline ends. Germline V gene sequence: CDR1 MGHDK, CDR2 SYGVNS. The CDR3 sequence is 12 residues long. The CDR3 protein is CASSLNNYGYTF. CDR3 in DNA: TGTGCCAGCAGTCTAAATAACTATGGCTACACCTTC.

This clone has more than one count but fewer than ten. CDR3 residues: CASSLIPGGYEQYF. CDR3 coding DNA: TGTGCCAGCAGTTTAATCCCAGGGGGGTACGAGCAGTACTTC. The chain employs TRBV27 and TRBJ2-7; possibly TRBD1 for D (7 bases). This CDR3 has 14 amino acids. In germline, CDR1 is MNHEY, CDR2 SMNVEV (reference sequence). Trimming pared 2 bases from V and 4 bases from J, leaving 12 bases between.

This clone has a handful of counts. This chain uses TRBV7-2 with TRBJ2-5; TRBD2 aligns across 9 bases. In germline, CDR1 is SGHTA, CDR2 FQGNSA. The CDR3 covers 15 residues. The junction had 4 bases not matched to a gene; V was cut back by 3 bases and J by 2 bases. CDR3 protein: CASSFQRGEQETQYF. The CDR3 bases are TGTGCCAGCAGCTTCCAGCGGGGGGAACAAGAGACCCAGTACTTC.